The rows below give T cell receptor beta chains drawn from one sample of a study of T cell responses to AZD1222 COVID-19 vaccine. Measured with immunoSEQ multiplex PCR; TCRdb has only the in-frame clones, and not every one. Here the sample spans about 100,000 clones, roughly 89% being singletons. Here the sequenced sample was peripheral blood, taken on day 0 of AZD1222 vaccination. Every receptor here comes from an adult in good health. Both conserved end residues are part of each CDR3. Fields, in order: V gene, clone size, J gene, D gene, CDR3 protein, CDR3 DNA. D genes are given only for firm matches. For some rows the clone size is stated as once, few or many, or as a class when expanded; others skip it.

v_gene: TRBV4-3; abundance: once; j_gene: TRBJ1-2; d_gene: TRBD1; CDR3aa: CASSQDARTGVYGYTF; CDR3nt: TGCGCCAGCAGCCAAGATGCAAGGACAGGGGTCTATGGCTACACCTTC
v_gene: TRBV3-1/TRBV3-2; abundance: few; j_gene: TRBJ2-7; d_gene: TRBD1; CDR3aa: CASSPLAGTGGYEQYF; CDR3nt: TGTGCCAGCAGCCCTCTCGCCGGGACAGGGGGATACGAGCAGTACTTC
v_gene: TRBV4-2; abundance: .; j_gene: TRBJ1-4; d_gene: .; CDR3aa: CASSQDFGELEKLFF; CDR3nt: TGTGCCAGCAGCCAAGATTTTGGGGAGCTTGAAAAACTGTTTTTT
v_gene: TRBV5-6; abundance: .; j_gene: TRBJ1-5; d_gene: .; CDR3aa: CASSLGGWSNQPQHF; CDR3nt: TGTGCCAGCAGCTTGGGGGGATGGAGCAATCAGCCCCAGCATTTT
v_gene: TRBV20-1; abundance: .; j_gene: TRBJ1-1; d_gene: .; CDR3aa: CSASRDGDTEAFF; CDR3nt: TGCAGTGCTAGTAGGGACGGTGACACTGAAGCTTTCTTT
v_gene: TRBV4-2; abundance: .; j_gene: TRBJ1-2; d_gene: .; CDR3aa: CASSPRDGRNYGYTF; CDR3nt: TGTGCCAGCAGCCCCCGGGACGGTCGAAACTATGGCTACACCTTC
v_gene: TRBV7-2; abundance: .; j_gene: TRBJ2-1; d_gene: .; CDR3aa: CASSLEDSSELSYNEQFF; CDR3nt: TGTGCCAGCAGCTTAGAAGATTCCAGCGAACTCTCCTACAATGAGCAGTTCTTC
v_gene: TRBV2; abundance: .; j_gene: TRBJ1-5; d_gene: TRBD1; CDR3aa: CASSEADDRVDQPQHF; CDR3nt: TGTGCCAGCAGTGAAGCCGATGACAGGGTTGATCAGCCCCAGCATTTT
v_gene: TRBV18; abundance: .; j_gene: TRBJ1-3; d_gene: .; CDR3aa: CASSPRAVLNSGNTIYF; CDR3nt: TGTGCCAGCTCACCACGGGCAGTCCTTAACTCTGGAAACACCATATATTTT
v_gene: TRBV7-2; abundance: .; j_gene: TRBJ1-5; d_gene: .; CDR3aa: CASSSTAGQYQPQHF; CDR3nt: TGTGCCAGCAGCTCCACAGCTGGACAGTATCAGCCCCAGCATTTT
v_gene: TRBV27; abundance: .; j_gene: TRBJ1-2; d_gene: .; CDR3aa: CASTSSGGGSGYTF; CDR3nt: TGTGCCAGCACCTCCTCCGGGGGTGGGAGTGGCTACACCTTC
v_gene: TRBV19; abundance: .; j_gene: TRBJ2-1; d_gene: .; CDR3aa: CASSIEGTGEQFF; CDR3nt: TGTGCCAGTAGTATTGAAGGGACGGGTGAGCAGTTCTTC
v_gene: TRBV10-3; abundance: .; j_gene: TRBJ1-1; d_gene: .; CDR3aa: CASQPGQNTEAFF; CDR3nt: TGTGCATCACAGCCCGGCCAGAACACTGAAGCTTTCTTT